The rows below give T cell receptor beta chains drawn from one sample of a study of a mutant IDH1 vaccine in newly diagnosed glioma. Assay used: immunoSEQ multiplex PCR; TCRdb lists only in-frame clones, some missing. The sample includes about 23,000 clones, almost 85% of them seen just once. These receptors lack a known antigen. The input for sequencing was PBMCs, taken from a glioma patient whose treatment included an IDH1 peptide vaccine. These receptors were taken from a man aged 35 to 55 with glioma. Each CDR3 is given without its conserved first and last residue.

v_gene | CDR3aa
TRBV2 | ASSFRLAGGIDEQY
TRBV5-8 | ASSLALRRGETQY
TRBV19 | ASSFLDRPNTEAF
TRBV15 | ATSRGAGNTIY
TRBV5-6 | ASSLDPRGSGNTIY
TRBV7-3 | ASSLPSGMAGELF
TRBV20-1 | SARFSYEQY
TRBV19 | ASSMSPSVYTGELF
TRBV12-5 | ASGFGIGEQY
TRBV10-3 | AIGAGARVSYEQY
TRBV19 | ASSIQSMGHSPEQF
TRBV19 | ASSTGTGTGTQY
TRBV7-2 | ASSLSGSRYEQY
TRBV5-1 | ASSLAVSFVGYT
TRBV5-1 | ASSLGNSGGTVRETQY
TRBV15 | ATSFGQGDTGELF
TRBV27 | ASSFMEGGGEAF
TRBV21-1 | ASSTWVGSNQPQH
TRBV19 | ASSMRDTNEQF
TRBV4-1 | ASSQSDRQF
TRBV4-2 | ASSLRGGREGNEQF
TRBV5-4 | ASSLPGAGADTQY
TRBV7-9 | ASSYLSGAIYEQY
TRBV11-3 | ASSLLGFTEAF
TRBV10-3 | AIGRTEVSYEQY
TRBV7-9 | ASSQTTGLASGYT
TRBV9 | ASSVTGQGNEKLF
TRBV5-1 | ASSLEQGSYNEQF
TRBV5-4 | ASSLRDHNEKLF
TRBV29-1 | SVVDRVGYQETQY
TRBV7-9 | ASSHGQGAF
TRBV4-3 | ASSPVPGQGTNEKLF
TRBV19 | ASSKGTSGKLF
TRBV6-5 | ASSYAGQGPYGYT
TRBV6-1 | ASSRTGNTEAF
TRBV19 | ASSIKRQHSSGNTIY
TRBV12-5 | ASGSLTGELF
TRBV2 | ASSEWTAGNTIY
TRBV2 | ASSDQGNYGYT
TRBV5-6 | ASSPRPGQGNIQY
TRBV9 | ASSASGGSYEQY
TRBV6-1 | ASSEASAGLAVLYEQY
TRBV5-8 | ASNTGLAPNEQF
TRBV5-1 | ASTPAVYTDTQY
TRBV5-1 | ASNLGHTSTDTQY